Described below is a single TCR beta chain sequence and its context. The antigen is unknown. Analysis merged second doses at about 4 or about 12 weeks. Germline V gene sequence: CDR1 MNHNY, CDR2 SVGAGI (reference sequence). The CDR3 is 13 residues long. V shed 6 bases and J 4 bases; nucleotides not matched to a gene: 1. This sample was taken from a study of T cell responses to AZD1222 COVID-19 vaccine. Points from the study as a whole: Donors were largely white British and mainly female; clonal diversity was possibly underestimated. Across the whole spike, CD4 TCRs peaked at regions 160-218 and 743-854.

TCRdb's copy holds only in-frame clones and misses some; the assay was immunoSEQ multiplex PCR. The profile shows 100,000 to 150,000 clones, over 85% of them singletons. The V gene is TRBV6-6, the J gene TRBJ1-4; 8 bases agree with TRBD1. This TCR came from an adult who received the AZD1222 COVID-19 vaccine. The sequencing used peripheral blood, collected 28 days after the second AZD1222 dose. The CDR3 protein is CASSDRGNEKLFF. The CDR3 region has the DNA TGTGCCAGCAGCGACAGGGGTAATGAAAAACTGTTTTTT.